This is a list of T cell receptor beta chains from one sample in a study of response to subunit inactivated influenza vaccine. TCRdb reprocessed the RT-PCR reads via MiXCR and lists one record per CDR3 protein. The sample consists of 500,000 or so distinct CDR3 sequences, 16% of them appearing once. Source: CD4+ T cells sorted from PBMCs, taken around 25 months after vaccination. The source is a man aged 45-69 years who received an inactivated influenza vaccine. The CDR3 runs from the conserved cysteine through the conserved F or W. The D gene is left open where the match is weak. Clone size is not always given. Where it is, it says once, few, many or a class for expanded clones.

j_gene: TRBJ2-7; v_gene: TRBV30; d_gene: TRBD1; abundance: .; CDR3aa: CAWSPRDRQKYYEQYF; CDR3nt: TGTGCCTGGAGTCCCAGGGACAGGCAAAAATACTACGAGCAGTACTTC
j_gene: TRBJ2-3; v_gene: TRBV12-3/TRBV12-4; d_gene: .; abundance: many; CDR3aa: CASSSRGTDTQYF; CDR3nt: TGTGCCAGCAGTTCTAGGGGCACAGATACGCAGTATTTT
j_gene: TRBJ2-7; v_gene: TRBV6-2/TRBV6-3; d_gene: .; abundance: few; CDR3aa: CASRSSDYEQYF; CDR3nt: TGTGCCAGCAGGTCCAGCGATTACGAGCAGTACTTC
j_gene: TRBJ2-1; v_gene: TRBV7-8; d_gene: .; abundance: few; CDR3aa: CASSAKQGYEQFF; CDR3nt: TGTGCCAGCAGCGCGAAACAGGGCTATGAGCAGTTCTTC
j_gene: TRBJ2-5; v_gene: TRBV5-1; d_gene: .; abundance: .; CDR3aa: CASGPQAAQQETQYF; CDR3nt: TGCGCCAGCGGCCCCCAGGCGGCGCAGCAAGAGACCCAGTACTTC
j_gene: TRBJ1-6; v_gene: TRBV4-1; d_gene: .; abundance: few; CDR3aa: CASSPARGADNSPLHF; CDR3nt: TGCGCCAGCAGCCCAGCCCGGGGGGCGGATAATTCACCCCTCCACTTT
j_gene: TRBJ2-1; v_gene: TRBV28; d_gene: TRBD2; abundance: few; CDR3aa: CASNFIAGGPRTGEQFF; CDR3nt: TGTGCCAGCAACTTTATAGCGGGAGGGCCTAGGACGGGGGAGCAGTTCTTC
j_gene: TRBJ2-1; v_gene: TRBV20-1; d_gene: TRBD2; abundance: .; CDR3aa: CSVSGRAANEQFF; CDR3nt: TGCAGTGTAAGCGGGAGGGCCGCCAATGAGCAGTTCTTC
j_gene: TRBJ1-2; v_gene: TRBV20-1; d_gene: .; abundance: .; CDR3aa: CSAVAGSYGYTF; CDR3nt: TGCAGTGCTGTGGCCGGGAGCTATGGCTACACCTTC
j_gene: TRBJ2-2; v_gene: TRBV7-9; d_gene: TRBD1; abundance: many; CDR3aa: CASSRTGAGELFF; CDR3nt: TGTGCCAGCAGCCGAACAGGGGCCGGGGAGCTGTTTTTT